What follows are 19 T cell receptor beta chains derived from one specimen sequenced in a study of metastatic and nonmetastatic thyroid tumors. TCRdb re-processed the PCR reads through MiXCR. The table shows about 59,000 clones, with 15% to 20% occurring only once. Patients were all untreated before their thyroid surgery. Sequenced input: blood. Source of these receptors: a male donor with papillary thyroid cancer or a benign thyroid nodule (not recorded which). Some clones in this sample may be carry-over from other donors' samples.

With regard to this clone: This may come from a read error, since a much larger clone is one base off. The same CDR3 can be traced to other DNA sequences in this sample. The chain combines TRBV5-6 with TRBJ2-2, with D possibly being TRBD2 (5 bases). The germline CDR1 and CDR2 sequences are SGHDT and YYEEEE. Trimming shortened V by 4 bases and J by 4 bases, and 14 bases separated the two germline ends. The CDR3 runs 15 residues. CDR3 bases: TGTGCCAGCAGCAACCGGGGTCCGGGCACCGGGGAGCTGTTTTTT. This gives the protein CASSNRGPGTGELFF.

The gene calls are TRBV6-2 or TRBV6-3 and TRBJ2-1, with D possibly matching TRBD2 (6 bases). The germline CDR1 and CDR2 sequences are MNHEY and SVGEGT. Trimming took 2 bases from V and 1 from J, leaving 24 bases between them. The CDR3 length is 20 residues. The CDR3 DNA reads as TGTGCCAGCAGTTACACCTTGACATGTACCGGGAGTGGTTCCTACAATGAGCAGTTCTTC. Its protein product is CASSYTLTCTGSGSYNEQFF.

With regard to this clone: An end of the junction does not agree with germline; a read error may underlie this. Within the sample, other DNA sequences also encode this same CDR3. V and J are TRBV10-2 and TRBJ1-3; no firm D call. The germline CDR1 and CDR2 sequences are WSHSY and SAAADI. This CDR3 region has 16 residues. CDR3 in amino acids: CASSLSGLDSGNTIYF. The CDR3 DNA reads TGCGCCAGCAGTCTCTCCGGGTTGGACTCTGGAAACACAATATATTTT.

This clone was picked up many times. The chain is built from TRBV20-1 and TRBJ2-3; 8 bases align to TRBD2. Germline CDR1 reads DFQATT; CDR2 reads SNEGSKA (reference sequence). The CDR3 is 13 residues long. The junction had 2 bases not matched to a gene; V was cut back by 6 bases and J by 0 bases. The CDR3 loop is CSAVAGSTDTQYF. CDR3 nucleotides: TGCAGTGCCGTAGCGGGAAGCACAGATACGCAGTATTTT.

This clone has just a few counts. This rearrangement joins TRBV6-1 to TRBJ1-5; 9 bases align to TRBD1. This CDR3 is 14 amino acids long. J was trimmed by 10 bases and V by 6 bases; bases with no gene match: 10. Germline V gives CDR1 MNHNS, CDR2 SASEGT. CDR3 nucleotide sequence: TGTGCCAGCAGAGAGGGACAGGGAAGTCAACCCCAGCATTTT. This encodes CASREGQGSQPQHF.

This clone was picked up many times. This rearrangement joins TRBV11-1 to TRBJ1-1, with TRBD1 matching over 7 bases. CDR1 and CDR2 (germline): SGHAT, FQDESV (reference sequence). The J segment lost 1 base and the V segment lost 4 bases, leaving 9 bases of the junction unmatched. This CDR3 has 16 amino acids. CDR3 loop: CASSSGTAHPNTEAFF. In DNA, the CDR3 is TGTGCCAGCAGCTCCGGGACAGCCCACCCGAACACTGAAGCTTTCTTT.

This clone was observed at least ten times. V is TRBV19 and J is TRBJ1-5; D possibly corresponds to TRBD1 (5 bases). CDR1 and CDR2 from the germline V gene are LNHDA and SQIVND (reference sequence). The V end was cut by 1 base, the J end by 1 base, with 20 bases between. The CDR3 runs to 19 residues. CDR3 in amino acids: CASSIAPGLGSISNQPQHF. The DNA for the CDR3 is TGTGCCAGTAGTATAGCCCCGGGACTGGGATCAATAAGCAATCAGCCCCAGCATTTT.

This clone was seen only a few times. This may be a read error: a much more frequent sequence differs by one nucleotide. This rearrangement joins TRBV10-1 to TRBJ2-4; unclear D gene. Germline CDR1 WNHNN, CDR2 SYGVQD (reference sequence). V was clipped by 0 bases and J by 3 bases, with 9 bases between them. This CDR3 is 15 amino acids long. CDR3 in amino acids: CASSESWGYKNIQYF. CDR3 coding DNA: TGCGCCAGCAGTGAGTCGTGGGGATACAAAAACATTCAGTACTTC.

This clone came up many times. The chain joins TRBV19 to TRBJ1-4; no definite D call. CDR1 is LNHDA and CDR2 is SQIVND in the germline V gene (reference sequence). The CDR3 sequence is 14 residues long. Trimming stripped 3 bases from V and 5 bases from J, with 10 bases between. CDR3 DNA sequence: TGTGCCAGTAGTATTGCGGACGCAAATGAAAAACTGTTTTTT. This sequence encodes CASSIADANEKLFF.

Note on this clone: Being one base from a much bigger clone, this may be a read error. Other DNA sequences of this sample code for an identical CDR3. This chain joins TRBV5-6 and TRBJ2-2; D might be TRBD1 or TRBD2, each matching 5 bases. From germline, CDR1 is SGHDT and CDR2 YYEEEE. V shed 4 bases and J shed 4 bases, with 14 bases lying between them. This CDR3 has 15 amino acids. The CDR3 DNA reads TGTGCCAGCAGCAATCGGGGCCCGGGCACCGGGGAGCTGTTTTTT. It translates to CASSNRGPGTGELFF.

The sample holds many counts of this clone. The sample holds other DNA sequences that translate to the same CDR3. The chain is built from TRBV4-1 and TRBJ2-7; TRBD2 matches 7 bases. CDR3 size: 13 residues. Germline CDR1 is MGHRA and CDR2 is YSYEKL. V lost 4 bases to trimming and J lost 7 bases; unmatched junction nucleotides: 7. The CDR3 DNA sequence: TGCGCCAGCAGCCTGGGGGAGGGGCGTGAGCAGTACTTC. It yields the protein CASSLGEGREQYF.

This clone was detected ten times or more. The V call is TRBV11-2, the J call TRBJ2-7, with 11 bases matching TRBD1. Germline loops: CDR1 SGHAT, CDR2 FQNNGV. V lost 0 bases to trimming and J lost 7 bases; unmatched junction nucleotides: 2. The CDR3 has 14 residues. Here the CDR3 DNA reads TGTGCCAGCAGCTTAGAAGGGACAGGGGGGGAGCAGTACTTC. Translation: CASSLEGTGGEQYF.

The table lists this clone with many counts. V and J are TRBV5-6 and TRBJ1-1; D remains ambiguous. CDR1 and CDR2 (germline): SGHDT, YYEEEE. The CDR3 loop spans 15 amino acids. Trimming cost V 0 bases and J 3 bases, with 12 bases left between them. CDR3 in DNA: TGTGCCAGCAGCTTGGATGGCAGGACGTACACTGAAGCTTTCTTT. It specifies CASSLDGRTYTEAFF.

This clone was observed a few times. A single base separates this from a much larger clone, so it may be a read error. V is TRBV6-1 and J is TRBJ2-1; D possibly corresponds to TRBD2 (6 bases). The length of the CDR3 is 14 residues. Trimming pared 6 bases from V and 4 bases from J, leaving 13 bases between. CDR1 and CDR2 from the germline V gene are MNHNS and SASEGT. CDR3 sequence (DNA): TGTGCCAGCAGACTAGTGGGGGGTTACAATGAGCAGTTCTTC. This gives the protein CASRLVGGYNEQFF.

This clone occurred many times. CDR3 sequence reads: CASLNRNTGELFF. DNA of the CDR3: TGTGCCAGCCTGAACCGGAACACCGGGGAGCTGTTTTTT. The chain is built from TRBV2 and TRBJ2-2; D is unclear. Trimming cost V 8 bases and J 1 base, with 8 bases left between them. Germline V gives CDR1 SNHLY, CDR2 FYNNEI. The CDR3 has 13 amino acids.

The chain carries TRBV20-1 and TRBJ2-2; D unclear. V was cut by 2 bases and J by 2 bases, with 6 bases left in between. There are 13 residues in the CDR3. Germline CDR1 DFQATT, CDR2 SNEGSKA (reference sequence). The CDR3 bases are TGCAGTGCTAGATACTCCAACACCGGGGAGCTGTTTTTT. Its translation is CSARYSNTGELFF.

This clone appeared a few times. This chain connects TRBV28 to TRBJ1-3, with D unresolved. Per the germline V gene, CDR1 is MDHEN and CDR2 is SYDVKM. This CDR3 spans 17 amino acids. Trimming stripped 4 bases from V and 3 bases from J, with 19 bases between. This CDR3 reads CASSSPVGSAIGNTIYF. DNA of the CDR3: TGTGCCAGCAGTTCCCCGGTGGGCAGTGCGATTGGAAACACCATATATTTT.

This clone appeared many times. The rearrangement joins TRBV9 to TRBJ1-2, with a tentative D call TRBD1 (5 bases). Trimming stripped 0 bases from V and 4 bases from J, with 13 bases between. There are 15 residues in the CDR3. Per the germline V gene, CDR1 is SGDLS and CDR2 is YYNGEE. The CDR3 is CASSVDRQTSYGYTF. The DNA for the CDR3 is TGTGCCAGCAGCGTAGATCGACAGACCAGCTATGGCTACACCTTC.

The J gene is TRBJ2-1, the V gene TRBV6-2 or TRBV6-3, with TRBD1 as a possible D gene (5 bases). Germline V gives CDR1 MNHEY, CDR2 SVGEGT. The CDR3 is 12 amino acids. Trimming removed 4 bases at V and 8 bases at J, with 9 bases between. The CDR3 DNA follows: TGTGCCAGCAGTTCCAGGGTGTATGAGCAGTTCTTC. Translated, it gives CASSSRVYEQFF.